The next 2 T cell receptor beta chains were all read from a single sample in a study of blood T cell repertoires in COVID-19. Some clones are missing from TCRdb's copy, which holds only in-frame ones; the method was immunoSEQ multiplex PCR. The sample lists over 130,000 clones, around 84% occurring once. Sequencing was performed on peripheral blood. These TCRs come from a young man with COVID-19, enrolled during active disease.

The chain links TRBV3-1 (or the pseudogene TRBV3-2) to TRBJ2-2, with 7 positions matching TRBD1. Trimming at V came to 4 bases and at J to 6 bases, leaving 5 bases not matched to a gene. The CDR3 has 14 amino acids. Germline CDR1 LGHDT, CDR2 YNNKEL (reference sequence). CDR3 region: CASSRGTVAGELFF. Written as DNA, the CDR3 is TGTGCCAGCAGCCGAGGGACAGTTGCCGGGGAGCTGTTTTTT.

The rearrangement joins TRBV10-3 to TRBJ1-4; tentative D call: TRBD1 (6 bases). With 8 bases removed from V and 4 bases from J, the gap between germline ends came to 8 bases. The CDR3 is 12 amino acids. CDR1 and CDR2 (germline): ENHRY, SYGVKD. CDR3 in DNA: TGTGCCATCCAGGACAGTAATGAAAAACTGTTTTTT. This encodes CAIQDSNEKLFF.